This passage covers 20 T cell receptor delta chains from one sample sequenced in a study of Vδ1+ human thymocytes. Regarding the study as a whole: Thymic TRG and TRD repertoires appeared highly polyclonal.

The template was reverse-transcribed extracted RNA. Multiplex PCR used pooled V-gene forward primers and a constant-region reverse primer to amplify CDR3s. TCRdb re-processed the multiplex PCR reads via CATT. Of about 54,000 delta-chain clones in the sample, approximately 15% were seen once. Which antigens these TCRs recognize remains unknown. Source material: Vdelta1+ gamma-delta thymocytes from the thymus. Subset specified: FACS-sorted CD3+ TCRalphabeta- TCRVdelta1+ TCRVdelta2- thymocytes. The receptors shown here come from a boy under two years old who had congenital heart surgery.

This clone has just a few counts. The chain carries TRDV1 and TRDJ1, with 10 bases lining up with TRDD3. With 0 bases clipped from V and 0 bases from J, the junction kept 16 bases outside the gene matches. Germline CDR1 is TSWWSYY and CDR2 is QGS. The CDR3 runs to 21 residues. CDR3 protein: CALGELPSYKVTGGYTDKLIF. The CDR3 DNA sequence: TGTGCTCTTGGGGAACTGCCTTCCTATAAAGTTACTGGGGGATACACCGATAAACTCATCTTT.

This clone showed up just a few times. V and J are TRDV1 and TRDJ1; D may be TRDD3 (6 bases). Trimming removed 5 bases from V and 3 bases from J, with 19 bases in between. The CDR3 extends over 16 amino acids. From germline, CDR1 is TSWWSYY and CDR2 QGS. This CDR3 reads CALGITPWGSSDKLIF. In DNA form, the CDR3 reads TGTGCTCTTGGGATTACCCCCTGGGGATCCTCCGATAAACTCATCTTT.

This clone was recorded a few times. V gene TRDV1 combines with J gene TRDJ1, with TRDD3 matching 12 bases. The length of the CDR3 is 23 residues. The junction had 30 bases not matched to a gene; V was cut back by 8 bases and J by 2 bases. CDR1 and CDR2 from the germline V gene are TSWWSYY and QGS. CDR3 nucleotide sequence: TGTGCTCTTTCGCCCCCCCTTCCTCGAGAGGCTTACTGGGGGATACTTAGGACCGATAAACTCATCTTT. It yields the protein CALSPPLPREAYWGILRTDKLIF.

V usage is TRDV1 and J usage is TRDJ1; 8 bases are a match to TRDD3. Per the germline V gene, CDR1 is TSWWSYY and CDR2 is QGS. The CDR3 extends over 22 amino acids. With V trimmed by 4 bases and J by 0 bases, 25 bases remained unmatched. The CDR3 DNA follows: TGTGCTCTTGGGGCCTTCCCCCGGGCGTTTTCGGCACGACTGGGGGACACCGATAAACTCATCTTT. This encodes CALGAFPRAFSARLGDTDKLIF.

This clone turned up a few times. V gene TRDV1 combines with J gene TRDJ1, with a weak D call TRDD3 (8 bases). Trimming removed 4 bases at V and 0 bases at J, with 24 bases between. This CDR3 comprises 19 residues. CDR1 TSWWSYY and CDR2 QGS come from the germline V gene. The CDR3 DNA follows: TGTGCTCTTGGGGGTCCCTTCCTTTACTGGGGGTTCCACACCGATAAACTCATCTTT. Protein sequence: CALGGPFLYWGFHTDKLIF.

The chain carries TRDV1 and TRDJ1; D is uncertain. Germline lookup yields CDR1 TSWWSYY and CDR2 QGS. This CDR3 is 17 amino acids long. Trimming removed 1 base from V and 5 bases from J, with 20 bases in between. The CDR3 region is CALGERKSVHRLDKLIF. In DNA form, the CDR3 reads TGTGCTCTTGGGGAACGCAAGTCAGTACACAGGTTAGATAAACTCATCTTT.

This clone came up a few times. The chain carries TRDV1 and TRDJ1, with D possibly TRDD2 on 9 matching bases. Germline lookup yields CDR1 TSWWSYY and CDR2 QGS. V was shortened by 0 bases and J by 1 base, with 27 bases between the two germline ends. The CDR3 has 21 amino acids. CDR3 protein: CALGELPSYSPGDKCTDKLIF. In nucleotides, the CDR3 is TGTGCTCTTGGGGAACTCCCTTCCTACAGCCCGGGGGATAAGTGCACCGATAAACTCATCTTT.

This chain joins TRDV1 and TRDJ1; D gene unclear. Per germline, CDR1 TSWWSYY and CDR2 QGS. The CDR3 is 19 residues long. The ends were cut back, 0 bases at V and 2 bases at J, with 22 bases in the middle. CDR3 DNA sequence: TGTGCTCTTGGGGAACTAGTGCGGGTTACAATTTCCACTACCGATAAACTCATCTTT. This sequence encodes CALGELVRVTISTTDKLIF.

The chain recombines TRDV1 with TRDJ1; TRDD3 aligns across 9 bases. There are 20 residues in the CDR3. J was trimmed by 3 bases and V by 2 bases; bases with no gene match: 19. CDR1 and CDR2 (germline): TSWWSYY, QGS. DNA of the CDR3: TGTGCTCTTGGGGAAGTTGTACCCTCTTGGGGGATAGACGGAGCCGATAAACTCATCTTT. It codes for CALGEVVPSWGIDGADKLIF.

Points on this clone: In the same sample, other DNA sequences code for this CDR3. This chain uses TRDV1 with TRDJ1; either TRDD2 or TRDD3 may supply D (9 bases each). V lost 5 bases and J lost 3, with 34 bases in between. The CDR3 loop spans 21 amino acids. Germline V gene sequence: CDR1 TSWWSYY, CDR2 QGS. CDR3 loop: CALGFSAFLRILGDNPDKLIF. In nucleotides, the CDR3 is TGTGCTCTTGGGTTTTCGGCCTTCCTACGAATATTGGGGGATAATCCCGATAAACTCATCTTT.

The J gene is TRDJ1, the V gene TRDV1; D ambiguous. This CDR3 comprises 16 residues. Germline CDR1 and CDR2: TSWWSYY and QGS. Trimming pared 0 bases from V and 1 base from J, leaving 12 bases between. The DNA for the CDR3 is TGTGCTCTTGGGGAACTAGTAAGCATCCCCACCGATAAACTCATCTTT. Translation: CALGELVSIPTDKLIF.

This clone was counted only a few times. This chain uses TRDV1 with TRDJ1, with 8 bases lining up with TRDD3. This CDR3 comprises 16 residues. Germline CDR1 TSWWSYY, CDR2 QGS. Germline trimming cut 2 bases from V and 2 bases from J; bases unmatched to any gene: 7. CDR3 in amino acids: CALGEGDTIWTDKLIF. CDR3 in DNA: TGTGCTCTTGGGGAAGGGGATACAATTTGGACCGATAAACTCATCTTT.

The chain uses TRDV1 and TRDJ1, with 13 bases lining up with TRDD3. Germline CDR1 reads TSWWSYY; CDR2 reads QGS. The CDR3 runs 20 residues. The ends lost 3 bases at V and 2 bases at J; junction bases unmatched: 15. In nucleotides, the CDR3 is TGTGCTCTTGGGGAGTCAGTTGCGGGAACTGGGGGATACGCAACCGATAAACTCATCTTT. It is translated as CALGESVAGTGGYATDKLIF.

As for this clone: This CDR3 is also generated by other DNA sequences in the sample. The rearrangement uses TRDV2 and TRDJ4; 12 positions match TRDD3. The CDR3 contains 16 residues. Germline V gene data show CDR1 as GEAIGNYY and CDR2 as EKD. V gave up 0 bases and J gave up 0 bases; unmatched junction bases: 4. As DNA, the CDR3 is TGTGCCTGTGACACCCTGGGGGATACGGGGGCCAGACCCCTGATCTTT. Protein sequence: CACDTLGDTGARPLIF.

The chain has TRDV1 and TRDJ1; 8 bases fit TRDD3. V lost 3 bases and J lost 0; bases outside the gene matches: 9. The CDR3 sequence is 17 residues long. CDR1 and CDR2 from the germline V gene are TSWWSYY and QGS. The CDR3 loop reads CALGERRDTGYTDKLIF. DNA of the CDR3: TGTGCTCTTGGGGAGAGGAGGGATACGGGATACACCGATAAACTCATCTTT.

The chain employs TRDV1 and TRDJ1; the D gene is possibly TRDD3 (5 bases). There are 16 residues in the CDR3. Germline loops: CDR1 TSWWSYY, CDR2 QGS. The V gene lost 5 bases and the J gene lost 0 bases, with 16 bases spanning the gap. Here the CDR3 reads CALGSPLVGYTDKLIF. CDR3 sequence (DNA): TGTGCTCTTGGGAGTCCCCTGGTGGGGTACACCGATAAACTCATCTTT.

This chain links TRDV1 with TRDJ1, with TRDD3 matching over 8 bases. The germline V gene encodes CDR1 TSWWSYY and CDR2 QGS. The length of the CDR3 is 17 residues. V lost 0 bases, J lost 0 bases, and 6 bases stayed unmatched. CDR3 DNA: TGTGCTCTTGGGGAACTCCGGACTGGGGGCCACACCGATAAACTCATCTTT. This gives the protein CALGELRTGGHTDKLIF.

The chain carries TRDV1 and TRDJ1, with D uncertain. The CDR3 extends over 17 amino acids. Germline values: CDR1 TSWWSYY, CDR2 QGS. The germline V and J ends were trimmed by 5 bases and 3 bases, with 22 bases remaining between them. CDR3 in DNA: TGTGCTCTTGGGCCCACGGAGTCGCGGGTACCCTCCGATAAACTCATCTTT. Translated, it gives CALGPTESRVPSDKLIF.

A single count supports this clone. The chain combines TRDV1 with TRDJ2; D is ambiguous. The CDR3 totals 19 residues. The V and J ends lost 1 base and 4 bases respectively, with 22 bases between them. The germline gives CDR1 TSWWSYY, CDR2 QGS. Written as DNA, the CDR3 is TGTGCTCTTGGGGAACCGGGAAGGGGTACTGTTTCGGCGACAGCACAACTCTTCTTT. This encodes CALGEPGRGTVSATAQLFF.

This clone was detected only a few times. The genes are TRDV1 and TRDJ1, with 7 bases aligning to TRDD3. The CDR3 is made up of 20 amino acids. From germline, CDR1 is TSWWSYY and CDR2 QGS. The trim removed 4 bases at V and 0 bases at J, leaving 20 bases unmatched. DNA of the CDR3: TGTGCTCTTGGGGTGGTCTGTGGGGATATGCAAAGGATGTACACCGATAAACTCATCTTT. Translating it yields CALGVVCGDMQRMYTDKLIF.